This T cell receptor beta chain emerged from a study of T cells in Graves' hyperthyroidism and ophthalmopathy. V trimming: 1 base; J trimming: 0 bases; junction bases outside the gene matches: 0. The CDR3 is 15 amino acids. Per germline, CDR1 SGHVS and CDR2 FQNEAQ. Whole-study findings and limits: Clonotypes that were expanded in thyroid above 0.001 mostly appeared in blood too. Ophthalmopathy was identified by the model a median approximately six months ahead of onset. In the analysis, a 13 V-J model separated ophthalmopathy from stable hyperthyroidism.

This clonotype was seen repeatedly, ten times or more. Antigen specificity is unknown. RNA transcripts yielded amplified TCR beta CDR3 regions. The HTBI primer set served for first-round RT-PCR of the TCR CDR3. Each CDR3 protein is one row after TCRdb ran MiXCR on the multiplex PCR reads. In the table there are roughly 580,000 distinct CDR3 sequences, roughly 46% of which are singletons. Input material: peripheral blood or thyroid tissue (not recorded which). The chain carries TRBV7-8 and TRBJ1-3, with 7 bases that match TRBD1. This clonotype originated in a young woman with Graves' hyperthyroidism. CDR3 in amino acids: CASSLGDSSGNTIYF. CDR3 bases: TGTGCCAGCAGCTTAGGGGACAGCTCTGGAAACACCATATATTTT.